This T cell receptor beta chain came from a study of post-analysis software for immune sequencing data. General study points: Controls significantly exceeded multiple sclerosis patients in normalized Chao1 diversity. Compared with controls, patients had more of about five TRBV segments, including TRBV5-6, TRBV5-1 and TRBV20-1. Strong same-batch co-clustering of samples appeared with F measure clustering.

As for this clonotype: Its specificity is not known.

Germline V CDR1 and CDR2: MNHEY, SVGAGI. The junction had 5 bases not matched to a gene; V was cut back by 5 bases and J by 4 bases. CDR3 length: 14 residues. The TCR beta cDNA libraries carried unique molecular identifiers. cDNA molecules numbering 400,000 to 550,000 came from about 0.94 to 9.7 million T cells. Via MiXCR, TCRdb re-called the PCR reads, giving one row per CDR3 protein. The profile shows about 570,000 distinct CDR3 sequences, around a third of them singletons. The V and J genes are TRBV6-5 and TRBJ1-2; 9 bases are shared with TRBD1. Sequenced sample: blood. The source of this sequence is a girl younger than 18 with multiple sclerosis. In DNA, the CDR3 is TGTGCCAGCAGTCTAACAGGGGGCCTCTATGGCTACACCTTC. Amino acids: CASSLTGGLYGYTF.